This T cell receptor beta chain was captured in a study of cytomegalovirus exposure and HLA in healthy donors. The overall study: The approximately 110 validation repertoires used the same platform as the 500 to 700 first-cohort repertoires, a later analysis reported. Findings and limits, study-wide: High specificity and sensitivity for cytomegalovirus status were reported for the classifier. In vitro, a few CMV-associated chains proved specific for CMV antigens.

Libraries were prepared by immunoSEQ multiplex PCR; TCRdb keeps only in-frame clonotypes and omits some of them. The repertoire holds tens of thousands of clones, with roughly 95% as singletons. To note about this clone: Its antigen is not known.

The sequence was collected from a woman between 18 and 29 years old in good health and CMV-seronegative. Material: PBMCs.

This chain's CDR3 is CASSYSASGGEETQYF. CDR3 sequence (DNA): TGTGCCAGCAGTTACTCGGCTAGCGGTGGGGAAGAGACCCAGTACTTC. The chain employs TRBV6-5 and TRBJ2-5, with 7 positions matching TRBD2. The CDR3 sequence is 16 residues long. Trimming took 0 bases from V and 3 from J; bases not matched to a gene: 7. Germline CDR1 is MNHEY and CDR2 is SVGAGI.